This TCR beta chain was captured by sequencing in a study of T cells in Graves' hyperthyroidism and ophthalmopathy. TCR beta CDR3 sequences were amplified from RNA transcripts. HTBI primers drove first-round RT-PCR of the TCR CDR3. TCRdb reprocessed the multiplex PCR reads via MiXCR and lists one record per CDR3 protein. The sample includes more than 300,000 distinct CDR3 sequences, 14% of them seen just once. This clonotype was seen repeatedly, ten times or more. The antigen is undetermined. Each diagnosis was grounded in clinical symptoms, serum thyroxine and TRAb, thyroid ultrasound, and orbital computed tomography. The source of the PBMCs was more than 9.5 ml of fresh peripheral blood. V was pared by 9 bases and J by 2 bases, with 27 bases between. The CDR3 spans 18 residues. Germline V gene lookup returns CDR1 MNHNS and CDR2 SASEGT. Findings and limits, study-wide: Most expanded thyroid clonotypes above 0.001 recurred in blood.

The sequenced sample was blood. The genes are TRBV6-1 and TRBJ2-3; D tentatively reads TRBD1 or TRBD2 (5 bases each). The TCR comes from a woman aged 25 to 39 with Graves' ophthalmopathy. The CDR3 sequence: CASSTPWFGTQDTDTQYF. The DNA for the CDR3 is TGTGCCAGTTCAACCCCCTGGTTCGGGACCCAGGACACAGATACGCAGTATTTT.